This T cell receptor beta chain was profiled in a study of T cell responses to AZD1222 COVID-19 vaccine. Study details: Investigators merged groups given second doses at roughly 4 or roughly 12 weeks. Overall study findings and caveats: In a largely white British group with more females than males, clonal diversity was possibly underestimated. Nearly half of spike-specific TCRs reportedly target unmutated variant regions. Every sample of the repertoires postdated the peak T cell response.

The table lists this clone with a few counts. What it recognizes is unknown. Clones were sequenced by immunoSEQ multiplex PCR, and TCRdb holds only the in-frame ones, with some missing. The table lists about 190,000 clones, roughly 93% of them singletons. The V end was cut by 2 bases, the J end by 1 base, with 8 bases between. CDR1 is SGHTA and CDR2 is FQGNSA in the germline V gene. The CDR3 is 14 amino acids. This sequence originates from an adult in good health. The sample was peripheral blood, taken on day 0 of AZD1222 vaccination. The chain uses TRBV7-2 and TRBJ1-1; D is uncertain. This chain's CDR3 is CASSLFIENTEAFF. CDR3 nucleotide sequence: TGTGCCAGCAGCTTATTTATTGAGAACACTGAAGCTTTCTTT.